Following are 2 T cell receptor beta chains from one sample sequenced in a study of T cell responses to AZD1222 COVID-19 vaccine. Repertoires were generated with immunoSEQ multiplex PCR, while TCRdb's copy carries only in-frame clones and drops some. Here the sample spans about 180,000 clones, around nine tenths being singletons. The sample consisted of peripheral blood, taken 28 days after the second AZD1222 dose. Receptors were obtained from an adult who received the AZD1222 COVID-19 vaccine.

The chain recombines TRBV19 with TRBJ2-1; the D gene could be TRBD1 or TRBD2 (6 bases each). The CDR3 sequence is 15 residues long. Trimming left V 2 bases short and J 4 bases short, with 12 bases between. Per germline, CDR1 LNHDA and CDR2 SQIVND (reference sequence). The CDR3 here is CASSIRGELYNEQFF. The CDR3 nucleotides are TGTGCCAGTAGTATAAGGGGGGAATTATACAATGAGCAGTTCTTC.

Here the CDR3 reads CASSLGQVNTEAFF. CDR3 DNA sequence: TGTGCCAGCAGCTTAGGACAGGTGAACACTGAAGCTTTCTTT. The chain links TRBV13 to TRBJ1-1; D is possibly TRBD1 (5 bases). V lost 0 bases to trimming and J lost 0 bases, with 5 bases between them. In germline, CDR1 is PRHDT, CDR2 FYEKMQ (reference sequence). The CDR3 is made up of 14 amino acids.